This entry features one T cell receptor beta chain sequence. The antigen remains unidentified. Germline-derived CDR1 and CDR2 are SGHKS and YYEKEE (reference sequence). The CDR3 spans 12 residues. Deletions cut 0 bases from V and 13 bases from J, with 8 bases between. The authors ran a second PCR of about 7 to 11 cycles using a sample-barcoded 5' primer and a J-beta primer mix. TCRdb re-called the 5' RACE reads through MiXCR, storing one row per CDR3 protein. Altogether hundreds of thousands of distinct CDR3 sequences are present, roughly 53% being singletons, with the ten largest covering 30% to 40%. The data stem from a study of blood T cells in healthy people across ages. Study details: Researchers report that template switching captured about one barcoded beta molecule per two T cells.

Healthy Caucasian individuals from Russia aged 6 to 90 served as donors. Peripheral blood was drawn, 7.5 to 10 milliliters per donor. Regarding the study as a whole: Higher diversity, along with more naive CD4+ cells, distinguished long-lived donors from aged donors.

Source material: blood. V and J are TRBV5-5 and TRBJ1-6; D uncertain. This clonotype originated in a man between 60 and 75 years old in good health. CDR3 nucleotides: TGTGCCAGCAGCTTGGAGGTGGGTCCCCTCCACTTT. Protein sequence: CASSLEVGPLHF.